These T cell receptor beta chains were read from a single sample in a study of CD8 T cells in ankylosing spondylitis. One entry per CDR3 protein results from TCRdb running MiXCR on the 5' RACE reads. The profile shows fewer than 650,000 distinct CDR3 sequences, roughly 13% of them singletons. What was sequenced was blood, either unsorted or a sorted T cell fraction (not recorded which). The receptors were sampled from a male donor with ankylosing spondylitis. The CDR3 runs from the conserved cysteine through the conserved F or W. A D gene is named only where the DNA matches it firmly. Clone sizes are given selectively: once, few, many, or a class where the clone is expanded.

v_gene: TRBV19; abundance: few; d_gene: NA; j_gene: TRBJ1-4; CDR3aa: CASSSFRATNEKLFF; CDR3nt: TGTGCCAGTAGTTCCTTCAGGGCAACTAATGAAAAACTGTTTTTT
v_gene: TRBV5-1; abundance: many; d_gene: NA; j_gene: TRBJ2-1; CDR3aa: CASSLAQGGGQFF; CDR3nt: TGCGCCAGCAGCTTGGCGCAGGGAGGCGGGCAGTTCTTC
v_gene: TRBV7-6; abundance: few; d_gene: NA; j_gene: TRBJ2-3; CDR3aa: CASSPGIRPPDTQYF; CDR3nt: TGTGCCAGCAGCCCAGGAATAAGGCCGCCAGATACGCAGTATTTT
v_gene: TRBV12-3/TRBV12-4; abundance: many; d_gene: TRBD1; j_gene: TRBJ1-2; CDR3aa: CASSLVGTGGDGYTF; CDR3nt: TGTGCCAGCAGTTTGGTTGGGACAGGGGGCGATGGCTACACCTTC
v_gene: TRBV3-1; abundance: NA; d_gene: NA; j_gene: TRBJ1-1; CDR3aa: CASSHAFRVMNTEAFF; CDR3nt: TGTGCCAGCAGCCACGCGTTCCGGGTTATGAACACTGAAGCTTTCTTT
v_gene: TRBV12-3/TRBV12-4; abundance: many; d_gene: NA; j_gene: TRBJ2-7; CDR3aa: CASSMGRGVTYEQYF; CDR3nt: TGTGCCAGCAGCATGGGGCGGGGCGTTACCTACGAGCAGTACTTC
v_gene: TRBV11-2; abundance: NA; d_gene: NA; j_gene: TRBJ1-1; CDR3aa: CASSRTRGRKFPNTEAFF; CDR3nt: TGTGCCAGCAGCCGGACCCGAGGGCGGAAATTTCCCAACACTGAAGCTTTCTTT
v_gene: TRBV20-1; abundance: few; d_gene: TRBD1; j_gene: TRBJ2-3; CDR3aa: CSASLDRVTDTQYF; CDR3nt: TGCAGTGCTAGTTTGGACAGGGTCACAGATACGCAGTATTTT
v_gene: TRBV18; abundance: NA; d_gene: TRBD2; j_gene: TRBJ2-3; CDR3aa: CASSPRTSGRWTDTQYF; CDR3nt: TGTGCCAGCTCACCACGGACTAGCGGGAGGTGGACAGATACGCAGTATTTT
v_gene: TRBV3-1; abundance: many; d_gene: NA; j_gene: TRBJ1-1; CDR3aa: CASSHVGHNTEAFF; CDR3nt: TGTGCCAGCAGCCATGTAGGACACAACACTGAAGCTTTCTTT
v_gene: TRBV12-3/TRBV12-4; abundance: few; d_gene: NA; j_gene: TRBJ2-7; CDR3aa: CASSISLSLSYEQYF; CDR3nt: TGTGCCAGCAGTATCAGTCTCTCCCTCTCCTACGAGCAGTACTTC
v_gene: TRBV6-1; abundance: NA; d_gene: TRBD1; j_gene: TRBJ1-1; CDR3aa: CASSETGTGAEAFF; CDR3nt: TGTGCCAGCAGTGAAACCGGGACAGGGGCTGAAGCTTTCTTT
v_gene: TRBV20-1; abundance: NA; d_gene: NA; j_gene: TRBJ1-1; CDR3aa: CSAVPGGTEAFF; CDR3nt: TGCAGTGCTGTACCCGGGGGCACTGAAGCTTTCTTT
v_gene: TRBV15; abundance: few; d_gene: TRBD2; j_gene: TRBJ2-3; CDR3aa: CATSISFGLAGTDTQYF; CDR3nt: TGTGCCACCAGCATCTCATTTGGACTAGCGGGGACAGATACGCAGTATTTT
v_gene: TRBV15; abundance: few; d_gene: NA; j_gene: TRBJ1-2; CDR3aa: CATSSANYGYTF; CDR3nt: TGTGCCACCAGCTCAGCGAACTATGGCTACACCTTC
v_gene: TRBV20-1; abundance: few; d_gene: TRBD2; j_gene: TRBJ2-1; CDR3aa: CSARLAGAFEQFF; CDR3nt: TGCAGTGCCAGACTAGCGGGAGCTTTTGAGCAGTTCTTC
v_gene: TRBV6-1; abundance: NA; d_gene: NA; j_gene: TRBJ2-5; CDR3aa: CASSEASLRTQYF; CDR3nt: TGTGCCAGCAGTGAAGCCAGCTTAAGAACCCAGTACTTC
v_gene: TRBV3-1; abundance: NA; d_gene: NA; j_gene: TRBJ1-1; CDR3aa: CASSQGGRVEAFF; CDR3nt: TGTGCCAGCAGCCAAGGGGGCAGGGTTGAAGCTTTCTTT
v_gene: TRBV6-2/TRBV6-3; abundance: few; d_gene: NA; j_gene: TRBJ2-7; CDR3aa: CASSYPSYEQYF; CDR3nt: TGTGCCAGCAGTTATCCCTCCTACGAGCAGTACTTC
v_gene: TRBV7-8; abundance: many; d_gene: TRBD1; j_gene: TRBJ1-5; CDR3aa: CASSLWDRDDQPQHF; CDR3nt: TGTGCCAGCAGCTTATGGGACAGGGACGATCAGCCCCAGCATTTT
v_gene: TRBV12-3/TRBV12-4; abundance: many; d_gene: TRBD1; j_gene: TRBJ2-2; CDR3aa: CASSLRDRQTGELFF; CDR3nt: TGTGCCAGCAGCCTCCGGGACAGGCAGACCGGGGAGCTGTTTTTT
v_gene: TRBV20-1; abundance: few; d_gene: TRBD1; j_gene: TRBJ2-3; CDR3aa: CSASEGQGADTQYF; CDR3nt: TGCAGTGCTAGTGAGGGACAGGGGGCGGATACGCAGTATTTT
v_gene: TRBV12-3/TRBV12-4; abundance: NA; d_gene: TRBD2; j_gene: TRBJ2-5; CDR3aa: CASSTTRTSGSTETQYF; CDR3nt: TGTGCCAGCAGCACGACGAGGACTAGCGGGTCCACGGAGACCCAGTACTTC
v_gene: TRBV12-3/TRBV12-4; abundance: few; d_gene: TRBD1; j_gene: TRBJ1-1; CDR3aa: CASRTQGWDTEAFF; CDR3nt: TGTGCCAGCAGAACACAGGGGTGGGATACTGAAGCTTTCTTT
v_gene: TRBV24-1; abundance: many; d_gene: TRBD2; j_gene: TRBJ2-1; CDR3aa: CATSSVGLAGDNEQFF; CDR3nt: TGTGCCACCAGTTCCGTCGGGCTAGCGGGAGATAATGAGCAGTTCTTC
v_gene: TRBV11-2; abundance: NA; d_gene: NA; j_gene: TRBJ2-5; CDR3aa: CASSLDRDRTQYF; CDR3nt: TGTGCCAGCAGCTTAGACAGGGACCGGACCCAGTACTTC
v_gene: TRBV12-3/TRBV12-4; abundance: many; d_gene: NA; j_gene: TRBJ2-5; CDR3aa: CASSLSFGEETQYF; CDR3nt: TGTGCCAGCAGTTTAAGTTTTGGCGAAGAGACCCAGTACTTC
v_gene: TRBV12-3/TRBV12-4; abundance: many; d_gene: NA; j_gene: TRBJ1-5; CDR3aa: CASSLGPHQPQHF; CDR3nt: TGTGCCAGCAGTTTAGGACCCCATCAGCCCCAGCATTTT
v_gene: TRBV5-6; abundance: many; d_gene: NA; j_gene: TRBJ2-3; CDR3aa: CASSLDPAGVRAQYF; CDR3nt: TGTGCCAGCAGCTTGGATCCGGCCGGGGTTAGGGCGCAGTATTTT
v_gene: TRBV20-1; abundance: NA; d_gene: NA; j_gene: TRBJ1-5; CDR3aa: CSARDWQPSNQPQHF; CDR3nt: TGCAGTGCTAGAGATTGGCAGCCTAGCAATCAGCCCCAGCATTTT
v_gene: TRBV14; abundance: few; d_gene: NA; j_gene: TRBJ2-3; CDR3aa: CASRWRNSGDTQYF; CDR3nt: TGTGCCAGCAGATGGCGAAATTCGGGAGATACGCAGTATTTT
v_gene: TRBV6-1; abundance: NA; d_gene: TRBD2; j_gene: TRBJ2-1; CDR3aa: CASSAGGEGRGEQFF; CDR3nt: TGTGCCAGCAGCGCCGGGGGGGAGGGCCGTGGTGAGCAGTTCTTC
v_gene: TRBV15; abundance: NA; d_gene: TRBD1; j_gene: TRBJ2-7; CDR3aa: CATSIRAGTGTYEQYF; CDR3nt: TGTGCCACCAGCATTCGCGCCGGGACAGGGACCTACGAGCAGTACTTC
v_gene: TRBV12-3/TRBV12-4; abundance: NA; d_gene: TRBD2; j_gene: TRBJ2-1; CDR3aa: CASSRLRGGRFDEQFF; CDR3nt: TGTGCCAGCAGTCGCCTCCGGGGGGGGCGGTTCGATGAGCAGTTCTTC
v_gene: TRBV9; abundance: NA; d_gene: NA; j_gene: TRBJ1-3; CDR3aa: CASSVGNRGNTIYF; CDR3nt: TGTGCCAGCAGCGTAGGGAACAGGGGAAACACCATATATTTT
v_gene: TRBV5-1; abundance: NA; d_gene: TRBD1; j_gene: TRBJ2-5; CDR3aa: CASSPGQIEETQYF; CDR3nt: TGCGCCAGCAGCCCGGGACAGATAGAAGAGACCCAGTACTTC
v_gene: TRBV5-1; abundance: many; d_gene: TRBD2; j_gene: TRBJ2-1; CDR3aa: CASSLDGTSGTPIGEQFF; CDR3nt: TGCGCCAGCAGCTTGGACGGGACTAGCGGGACACCGATCGGTGAGCAGTTCTTC
v_gene: TRBV20-1; abundance: few; d_gene: NA; j_gene: TRBJ2-1; CDR3aa: CSARDLWTANNEQFF; CDR3nt: TGCAGTGCTAGAGATCTTTGGACAGCGAACAATGAGCAGTTCTTC
v_gene: TRBV5-1; abundance: many; d_gene: TRBD1; j_gene: TRBJ2-1; CDR3aa: CASSPRDRPYNEQFF; CDR3nt: TGCGCCAGCAGCCCCCGGGACAGGCCCTACAATGAGCAGTTCTTC
v_gene: TRBV7-9; abundance: few; d_gene: NA; j_gene: TRBJ2-7; CDR3aa: CASSPNAEQYF; CDR3nt: TGTGCCAGCAGCCCAAACGCCGAGCAGTACTTC
v_gene: TRBV29-1; abundance: NA; d_gene: NA; j_gene: TRBJ2-3; CDR3aa: CSGGVGTDTQYF; CDR3nt: TGCAGCGGGGGAGTCGGCACAGATACGCAGTATTTT
v_gene: TRBV6-5; abundance: few; d_gene: TRBD2; j_gene: TRBJ2-7; CDR3aa: CASSYILSGEVDYEQYF; CDR3nt: TGTGCCAGCAGTTACATCCTTAGCGGGGAGGTTGACTACGAGCAGTACTTC
v_gene: TRBV7-9; abundance: few; d_gene: NA; j_gene: TRBJ2-4; CDR3aa: CAFLAKNIQYF; CDR3nt: TGTGCCTTCCTAGCCAAAAACATTCAGTACTTC
v_gene: TRBV27; abundance: few; d_gene: NA; j_gene: TRBJ2-7; CDR3aa: CASSPRRDGKTYEQYF; CDR3nt: TGTGCCAGCAGTCCCCGGAGGGACGGGAAGACCTACGAGCAGTACTTC
v_gene: TRBV20-1; abundance: NA; d_gene: NA; j_gene: TRBJ2-3; CDR3aa: CSARVGSTDTQYF; CDR3nt: TGCAGTGCTAGGGTTGGGAGCACAGATACGCAGTATTTT
v_gene: TRBV14; abundance: NA; d_gene: TRBD1; j_gene: TRBJ1-2; CDR3aa: CASSPRTGGEEDYGYTF; CDR3nt: TGTGCCAGCAGCCCTCGGACAGGGGGAGAGGAGGACTATGGCTACACCTTC
v_gene: TRBV10-3; abundance: many; d_gene: TRBD1; j_gene: TRBJ1-1; CDR3aa: CAISGGQGTEAFF; CDR3nt: TGTGCCATCAGTGGTGGACAGGGGACTGAAGCTTTCTTT
v_gene: TRBV4-1; abundance: few; d_gene: NA; j_gene: TRBJ2-6; CDR3aa: CASSQSVGGSDSGANVLTF; CDR3nt: TGCGCCAGCAGCCAGAGCGTAGGCGGGTCGGACTCTGGGGCCAACGTCCTGACTTTC
v_gene: TRBV5-1; abundance: few; d_gene: NA; j_gene: TRBJ2-2; CDR3aa: CASSFDRIRGELFF; CDR3nt: TGCGCCAGCAGCTTCGACAGGATAAGGGGGGAGCTGTTTTTT
v_gene: TRBV20-1; abundance: few; d_gene: NA; j_gene: TRBJ1-4; CDR3aa: CSARGGPPTNEKLFF; CDR3nt: TGCAGTGCGAGGGGGGGACCTCCAACTAATGAAAAACTGTTTTTT
v_gene: TRBV4-1; abundance: few; d_gene: NA; j_gene: TRBJ1-4; CDR3aa: CASSQGFEKLFF; CDR3nt: TGCGCCAGCAGCCAAGGCTTTGAAAAACTGTTTTTT